This T cell receptor beta chain was identified in a study of cytomegalovirus exposure and HLA in healthy donors. Worth noting for this clone: Its antigen remains unidentified.

The germline V and J ends were trimmed by 2 bases and 3 bases, with 16 bases remaining between them. This CDR3 region has 16 residues. Germline V gene sequence: CDR1 SGHTA, CDR2 FQGNSA. The PCR ran on 60 Vbeta and 13 Jbeta primers. Here immunoSEQ multiplex PCR was the method, and the copy in TCRdb shows in-frame clones only, minus some. The sample carries over 150,000 clones, 80% recorded once. The study's findings and limits: In an earlier analysis, about 87% or about 30%: the productive usage of most TCR beta V segments.

The sequence was obtained from a man aged 25-45 years in good health and CMV-seronegative. The V gene is TRBV7-2, the J gene TRBJ1-2; D remains ambiguous. The sample comprised PBMCs. This CDR3 is CASSLFRGDGDYGYTF. As DNA, the CDR3 is TGTGCCAGCAGCTTATTTCGCGGGGATGGGGACTATGGCTACACCTTC.